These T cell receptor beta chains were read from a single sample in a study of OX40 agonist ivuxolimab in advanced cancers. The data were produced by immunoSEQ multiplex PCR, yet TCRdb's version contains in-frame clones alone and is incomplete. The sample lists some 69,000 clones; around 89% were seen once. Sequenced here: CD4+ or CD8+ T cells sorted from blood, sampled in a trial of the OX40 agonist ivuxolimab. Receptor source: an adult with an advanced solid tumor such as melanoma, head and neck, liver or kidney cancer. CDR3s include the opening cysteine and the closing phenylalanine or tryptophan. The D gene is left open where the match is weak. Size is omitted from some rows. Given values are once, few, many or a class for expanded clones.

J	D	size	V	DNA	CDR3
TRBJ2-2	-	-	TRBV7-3	TGTGCCAGCAGCTCGCCCACCGGGGAGCTGTTTTTT	CASSSPTGELFF
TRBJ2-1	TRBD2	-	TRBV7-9	TGTGCCAGCAACCCGGTCAGCGGGAGAATGAATGAGCAGTTCTTC	CASNPVSGRMNEQFF
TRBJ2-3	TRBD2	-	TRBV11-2	TGTGCCAGCAGCTCAGGACTAGCGGACACAGATACGCAGTATTTT	CASSSGLADTDTQYF
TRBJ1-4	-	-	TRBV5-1	TGCGCCAGCAGCCTAGACAGAAATAATGAAAAACTGTTTTTT	CASSLDRNNEKLFF
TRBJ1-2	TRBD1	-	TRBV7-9	TGTGCCAGCAGCTTGTTCCAGGGGGCGGGAGGCTACACCTTC	CASSLFQGAGGYTF
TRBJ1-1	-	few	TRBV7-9	TGTGCCAGCAGCTTAAGGGACGGTAACACTGAAGCTTTCTTT	CASSLRDGNTEAFF
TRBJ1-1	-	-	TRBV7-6	TGTGCCAGCAGCTCCACTTTAGGGGCCACTGAAGCTTTCTTT	CASSSTLGATEAFF
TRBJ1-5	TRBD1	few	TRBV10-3	TGTGCCATCAATTCGGGACAGGGCCAGCCCCAGCATTTT	CAINSGQGQPQHF
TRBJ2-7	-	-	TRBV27	TGTGCCAGCAGTCCGAGAGGAGGTCACGAGCAGTACTTC	CASSPRGGHEQYF
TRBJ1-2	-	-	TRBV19	TGTGCCAGTAGCCCTTCCGCGGGGGCCTATGGCTACACCTTC	CASSPSAGAYGYTF
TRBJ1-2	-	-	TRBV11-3	TGTGCCAGCAGCTCGTCCTGGGGGGCCAACTATGGCTACACCTTC	CASSSSWGANYGYTF
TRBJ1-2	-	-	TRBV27	TGTGCCAGCAGTTTCGGTCGAGACGGCTATGGCTACACCTTC	CASSFGRDGYGYTF
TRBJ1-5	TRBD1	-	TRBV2	TGTGCCAGCAGTGAAGGACAGGGGACCTTGCCCCAGCATTTT	CASSEGQGTLPQHF
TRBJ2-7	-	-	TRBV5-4	TGTGCCAGCAGCTTGGGTTCGGCGGGCAAGATCTACGAGCAGTACTTC	CASSLGSAGKIYEQYF